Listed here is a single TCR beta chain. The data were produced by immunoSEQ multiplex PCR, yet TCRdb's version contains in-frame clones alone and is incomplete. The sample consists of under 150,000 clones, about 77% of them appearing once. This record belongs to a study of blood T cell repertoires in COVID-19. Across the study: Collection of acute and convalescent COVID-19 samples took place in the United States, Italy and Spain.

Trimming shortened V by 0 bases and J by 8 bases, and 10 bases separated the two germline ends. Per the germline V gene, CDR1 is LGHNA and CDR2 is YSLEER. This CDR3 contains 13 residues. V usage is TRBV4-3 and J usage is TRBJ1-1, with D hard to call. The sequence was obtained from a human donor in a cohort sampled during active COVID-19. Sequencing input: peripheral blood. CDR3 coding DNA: TGCGCCAGCAGCCAAGATCGTGGCAGAGAAGCTTTCTTT. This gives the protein CASSQDRGREAFF.